Shown below are 17 T cell receptor beta chains from a single sample sequenced in a study of memory B cells and T cells in multiple sclerosis (dated by TCRdb to between 2018 and 2020). After stimulus-free culture of CFSE-labeled PBMCs, the autoproliferating (CFSEdim) and non-proliferating (CFSEhi) T cell fractions were sequenced separately. In total, some 5x10^7 CFSE-labeled PBMCs were cultured without stimulus for six to eight days, after which replicate wells were pooled. Their antigens remain unidentified. Libraries were made using the immunoSEQ multiplex PCR assay. Here the immuneACCESS table is served through TCRdb, limited to in-frame sequences with V and J called. Missing clones are a known gap in these copies; in checked studies unresolved V genes cover under half, and the rest lacks a known reason. This sample gives about 42,000 clones in total; about four fifths of them show up just once. About 1.1% of the sample belongs to the ten largest clones.

The sequenced sample consisted of PBMCs from blood kept in culture. The origin of the receptors is a human donor with multiple sclerosis.

The V call is TRBV7-2, the J call TRBJ1-1, with D uncertain. V lost 3 bases and J lost 4, with 9 bases in between. This CDR3 is built from 13 residues. Looked up from germline, CDR1 is SGHTA and CDR2 is FQGNSA. The chain's CDR3 is CASSFIFRTEAFF. The CDR3 DNA reads as TGTGCCAGCAGCTTTATCTTCCGCACTGAAGCTTTCTTT.

The chain recombines TRBV5-1 with TRBJ2-2; maybe TRBD2 (6 bases). This CDR3 is built from 16 residues. Germline V lookup: CDR1 SGHRS, CDR2 YFSETQ. V was cut by 6 bases and J by 3 bases, with 18 bases left in between. CDR3 in amino acids: CASMSTWGGHTGELFF. In nucleotides, the CDR3 is TGCGCCAGCATGTCCACGTGGGGAGGACACACCGGGGAGCTGTTTTTT.

The chain combines TRBV5-1 with TRBJ2-5; 7 bases line up with TRBD2. This CDR3 is 14 amino acids long. The V gene's germline CDR1 is SGHRS and CDR2 YFSETQ. The J segment lost 1 base and the V segment lost 2 bases, leaving 2 bases of the junction unmatched. The CDR3 DNA sequence: TGCGCCAGCAGCTTAGCGGGGAGCCAAGAGACCCAGTACTTC. It specifies CASSLAGSQETQYF. The full variable domain, its missing parts supplied by reference TRBV5-1 and TRBJ2-5, is KAGVTQTPRYLIKTRGQQVTLSCSPISGHRSVSWYQQTPGQGLQFLFEYFSETQRNKGNFPGRFSGRQFSNSRSEMNVSTLELGDSALYLCASSLAGSQETQYFGPGTRLLVL.

The CDR3: CATSRDRSSSYEQYF. CDR3 sequence (DNA): TGTGCCACCAGCAGAGACCGGAGTAGCTCCTACGAGCAGTACTTC. The chain couples TRBV15 to TRBJ2-7; no clear D. Germline V gene sequence: CDR1 LNHNV, CDR2 YYDKDF (reference sequence). This CDR3 is 15 amino acids long. Trimming left V 0 bases short and J 0 bases short, with 9 bases between.

The chain carries TRBV2 and TRBJ1-2, with D maybe TRBD1 (5 bases). V was trimmed by 2 bases and J by 4 bases, leaving 8 bases between them. Germline V lookup: CDR1 SNHLY, CDR2 FYNNEI. The CDR3 spans 13 residues. For the CDR3, the DNA is TGTGCCAGCAGTGAAAGACAGACCTATGGCTACACCTTC. Protein product: CASSERQTYGYTF. The full variable domain, rest sourced from reference TRBV2 and TRBJ1-2, is EPEVTQTPSHQVTQMGQEVILRCVPISNHLYFYWYRQILGQKVEFLVSFYNNEISEKSEIFDDQFSVERPDGSNFTLKIRSTKLEDSAMYFCASSERQTYGYTFGSGTRLTVV.

The chain is built from TRBV7-9 and TRBJ1-1, with D possibly being TRBD1 (5 bases). This CDR3 spans 16 amino acids. Germline CDR1 reads SEHNR; CDR2 reads FQNEAQ (reference sequence). Trimming pared 4 bases from V and 7 bases from J, leaving 22 bases between. The CDR3 sequence is CASSSGATASLVEAFF. The CDR3 DNA reads TGTGCCAGCAGCTCAGGTGCGACAGCAAGTCTCGTTGAAGCTTTCTTT.

This chain's CDR3 is CASSEPGTGKGYTF. The CDR3 DNA sequence: TGTGCCAGCAGTGAGCCCGGGACAGGGAAGGGCTACACCTTC. This chain links TRBV25-1 with TRBJ1-2; 9 bases align to TRBD1. The CDR3 totals 14 residues. Germline V gene lookup returns CDR1 MGHDK and CDR2 SYGVNS. Unmatched junction bases numbered 7, after V lost 3 bases and J lost 8 bases.

The V and J genes are TRBV7-6 and TRBJ2-5; 9 bases line up with TRBD1. J was trimmed by 4 bases and V by 5 bases; bases with no gene match: 14. The CDR3 length is 17 residues. From germline, CDR1 is SGHVS and CDR2 FNYEAQ. DNA of the CDR3: TGTGCCAGCAGCCCTCTTAAAGGACAGGGGTTGGCAGAGACCCAGTACTTC. It codes for CASSPLKGQGLAETQYF.

The rearrangement joins TRBV6-5 to TRBJ2-7; D is undetermined. The CDR3 contains 13 residues. CDR1 is MNHEY, CDR2 SVGAGI, per germline. V lost 6 bases to trimming and J lost 3 bases, with 12 bases between them. As DNA, the CDR3 is TGTGCCAGCAGCCCGGTCACGGGCTACGAGCAGTACTTC. This sequence encodes CASSPVTGYEQYF.

The gene calls are TRBV29-1 and TRBJ2-5; TRBD2 is a possible D gene (6 bases). V was pared by 6 bases and J by 2 bases, with 16 bases between. This CDR3 spans 14 amino acids. Germline CDR1 is SQVTM and CDR2 is ANQGSEA. The CDR3 DNA reads TGCAGCGTCTCCGGGGTACTAGCACAAGAGACCCAGTACTTC. It specifies CSVSGVLAQETQYF.

This clone was counted once. The rearrangement uses TRBV7-9 and TRBJ2-1, with D tentatively TRBD1 (5 bases). In germline, CDR1 is SEHNR, CDR2 FQNEAQ (reference sequence). This CDR3 comprises 13 residues. The V end was cut by 6 bases, the J end by 8 bases, with 14 bases between. CDR3 nucleotide sequence: TGTGCCAGCAGATCTTCAGGGTTCGATGAGCAGTTCTTC. This encodes CASRSSGFDEQFF.

V gene TRBV5-1 combines with J gene TRBJ2-2, with D possibly TRBD2 on 5 matching bases. Trimming left V 3 bases short and J 6 bases short, with 9 bases between. The CDR3 has 13 amino acids. The germline V gene encodes CDR1 SGHRS and CDR2 YFSETQ. CDR3 in amino acids: CASSSSGSGELFF. In DNA, the CDR3 is TGCGCCAGCAGCTCCTCGGGGTCCGGGGAGCTGTTTTTT.

The J gene is TRBJ2-3, the V gene TRBV7-2, with unresolved D. This CDR3 spans 14 amino acids. Germline lookup yields CDR1 SGHTA and CDR2 FQGNSA. V shed 4 bases and J shed 5 bases, with 13 bases lying between them. In DNA form, the CDR3 reads TGTGCCAGCAGCTCAACCGCGGCGCAAGATACGCAGTATTTT. It encodes CASSSTAAQDTQYF.

This chain uses TRBV6-5 with TRBJ1-2, with 8 bases fitting TRBD1. The CDR3 loop spans 15 amino acids. With 6 bases clipped from V and 0 bases from J, the junction kept 6 bases outside the gene matches. CDR1 is MNHEY, CDR2 SVGAGI, per germline. CDR3 sequence reads: CASRAGGLANYGYTF. The CDR3 bases are TGTGCCAGCAGAGCAGGGGGCTTGGCTAACTATGGCTACACCTTC.

The chain couples TRBV5-1 to TRBJ1-2, with a tentative D call TRBD1 (5 bases). Trimming removed 0 bases from V and 2 bases from J, with 11 bases in between. The CDR3 sequence is 15 residues long. Germline V CDR1 and CDR2: SGHRS, YFSETQ. DNA of the CDR3: TGCGCCAGCAGCTTGGTTGGGGCGCGGAACTATGGCTACACCTTC. Amino acids: CASSLVGARNYGYTF.

The chain has TRBV30 and TRBJ1-3; the match to TRBD1 covers 7 bases. This CDR3 has 16 amino acids. Germline lookup yields CDR1 GTSNPN and CDR2 SVGIG (reference sequence). V shed 3 bases and J 2 bases; nucleotides not matched to a gene: 10. CDR3 sequence: CAWSGPRQGAGNTIYF. CDR3 in DNA: TGTGCCTGGAGCGGCCCGCGGCAGGGGGCTGGAAACACCATATATTTT.

This chain connects TRBV11-2 to TRBJ2-7; no definite D call. Trimming pared 1 base from V and 5 bases from J, leaving 6 bases between. The CDR3 contains 12 residues. From germline, CDR1 is SGHAT and CDR2 FQNNGV. CDR3 coding DNA: TGTGCCAGCAGCTTAGGCTGGAACGAGCAGTACTTC. The encoded protein is CASSLGWNEQYF.